This T cell receptor beta chain was retrieved from a study of T-cell memory formation after mild COVID-19. Germline-derived CDR1 and CDR2 are DFQATT and SNEGSKA (reference sequence). Losses at the gene ends were 5 bases for V and 3 bases for J; bases not matched to a gene: 1. The CDR3 is made up of 12 amino acids. TCRdb ran MiXCR on the 5' RACE reads and lists one entry per CDR3 protein. Of around 320,000 distinct CDR3 sequences listed, 19% are singletons. Sequenced material: PBMCs or a T cell subset sorted from them (not recorded which). This clonotype was obtained from a man in his late teens or twenties who had mild COVID-19 (a few samples of this study predate the infection). Cell type and time point are not known. The chain joins TRBV20-1 to TRBJ2-3, with 8 bases that match TRBD1. The CDR3 region is CSAGDRTDTQYF. In DNA form, the CDR3 reads TGCAGTGCTGGGGACAGGACAGATACGCAGTATTTT.